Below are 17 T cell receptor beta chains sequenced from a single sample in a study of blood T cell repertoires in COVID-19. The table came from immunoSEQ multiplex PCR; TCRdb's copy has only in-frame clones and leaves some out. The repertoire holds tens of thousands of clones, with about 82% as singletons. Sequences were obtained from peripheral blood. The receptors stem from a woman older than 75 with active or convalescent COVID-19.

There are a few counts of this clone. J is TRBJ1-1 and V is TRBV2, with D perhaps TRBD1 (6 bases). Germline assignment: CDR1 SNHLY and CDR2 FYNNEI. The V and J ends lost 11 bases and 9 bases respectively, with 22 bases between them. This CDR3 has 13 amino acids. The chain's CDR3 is CASLRGGEVKAFF. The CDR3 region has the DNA TGTGCCTCACTTCGAGGGGGTGAAGTAAAAGCTTTCTTT. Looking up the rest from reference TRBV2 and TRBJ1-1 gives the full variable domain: EPEVTQTPSHQVTQMGQEVILRCVPISNHLYFYWYRQILGQKVEFLVSFYNNEISEKSEIFDDQFSVERPDGSNFTLKIRSTKLEDSAMYFCASLRGGEVKAFFGQGTRLTVV.

CDR3 nucleotides: TGTGCCAGCAAACGGCAGGGGACAGCGCCAAATACTGAAGCTTTCTTT. It specifies CASKRQGTAPNTEAFF. V gene TRBV7-3 combines with J gene TRBJ1-1; 7 nucleotides agree with TRBD1. CDR3 size: 16 residues. Germline V lookup: CDR1 SGHTA, CDR2 FQGTGA. V lost 7 bases, J lost 5 bases, and 16 bases stayed unmatched.

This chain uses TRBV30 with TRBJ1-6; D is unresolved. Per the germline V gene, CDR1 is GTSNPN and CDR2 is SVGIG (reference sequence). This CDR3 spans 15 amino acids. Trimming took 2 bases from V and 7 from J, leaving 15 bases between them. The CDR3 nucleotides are TGTGCCTGGAGTCTGTCGGGGATCATCAATTCACCCCTCCACTTT. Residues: CAWSLSGIINSPLHF.

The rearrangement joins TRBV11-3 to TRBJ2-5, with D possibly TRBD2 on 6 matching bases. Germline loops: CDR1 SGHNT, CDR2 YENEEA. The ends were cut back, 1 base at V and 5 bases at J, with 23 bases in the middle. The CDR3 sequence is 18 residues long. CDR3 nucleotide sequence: TGTGCCAGCAGCTTAGGGTCCTTGGTGGGGGATGGGAGGGAGACCCAGTACTTC. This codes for CASSLGSLVGDGRETQYF.

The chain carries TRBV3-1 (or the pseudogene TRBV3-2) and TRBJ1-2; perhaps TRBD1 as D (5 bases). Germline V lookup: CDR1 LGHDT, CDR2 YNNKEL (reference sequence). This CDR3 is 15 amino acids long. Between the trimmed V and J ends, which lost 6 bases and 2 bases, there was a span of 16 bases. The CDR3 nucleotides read TGTGCCAGCAGGGCAACCAGGACACAGAACTATGGCTACACCTTC. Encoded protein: CASRATRTQNYGYTF.

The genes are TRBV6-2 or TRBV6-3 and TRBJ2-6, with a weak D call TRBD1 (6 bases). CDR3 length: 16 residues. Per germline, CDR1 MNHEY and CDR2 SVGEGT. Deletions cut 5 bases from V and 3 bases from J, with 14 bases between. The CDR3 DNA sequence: TGTGCCAGCAGTCAGGGGAAGGGTCGTGGGGCCAACGTCCTGACTTTC. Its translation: CASSQGKGRGANVLTF.

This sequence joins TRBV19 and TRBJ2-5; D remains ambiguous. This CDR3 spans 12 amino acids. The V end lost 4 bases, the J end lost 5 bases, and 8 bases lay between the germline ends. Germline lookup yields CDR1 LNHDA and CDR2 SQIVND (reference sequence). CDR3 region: CASSSPLETQYF. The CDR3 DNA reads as TGTGCCAGTAGTAGTCCCCTGGAGACCCAGTACTTC.

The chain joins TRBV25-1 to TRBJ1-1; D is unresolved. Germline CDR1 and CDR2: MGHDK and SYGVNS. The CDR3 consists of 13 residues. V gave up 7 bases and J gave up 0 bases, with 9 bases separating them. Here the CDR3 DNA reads TGTGCCAGCAATCAGGCAGTGAACACTGAAGCTTTCTTT. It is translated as CASNQAVNTEAFF.

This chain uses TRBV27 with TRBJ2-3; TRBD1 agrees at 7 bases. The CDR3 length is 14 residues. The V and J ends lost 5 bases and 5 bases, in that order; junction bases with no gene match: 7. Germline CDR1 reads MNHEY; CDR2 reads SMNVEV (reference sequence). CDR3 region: CASSLGQVGDTQYF. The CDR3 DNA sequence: TGTGCCAGCAGTCTCGGACAGGTCGGAGATACGCAGTATTTT.

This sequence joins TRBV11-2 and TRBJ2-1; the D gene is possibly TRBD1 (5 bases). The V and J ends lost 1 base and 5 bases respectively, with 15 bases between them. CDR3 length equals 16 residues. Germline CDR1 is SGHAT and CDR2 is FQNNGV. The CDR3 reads CASSLVQAMGNNEQFF. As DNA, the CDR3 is TGTGCCAGCAGCTTAGTACAGGCCATGGGGAACAATGAGCAGTTCTTC.

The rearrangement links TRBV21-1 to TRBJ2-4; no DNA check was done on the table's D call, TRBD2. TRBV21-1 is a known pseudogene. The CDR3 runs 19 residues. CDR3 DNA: TGTGCCAGCAGCAACGGGAGGGGGTTGTACTCTATAGCCAAAAACATTCAGTACTTC. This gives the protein CASSNGRGLYSIAKNIQYF.

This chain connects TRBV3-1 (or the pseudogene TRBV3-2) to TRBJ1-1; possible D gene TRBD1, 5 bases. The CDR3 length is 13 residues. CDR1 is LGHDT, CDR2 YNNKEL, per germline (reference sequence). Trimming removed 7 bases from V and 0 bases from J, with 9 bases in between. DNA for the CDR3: TGTGCCAGCACCCTAGGGGTGAACACTGAAGCTTTCTTT. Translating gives CASTLGVNTEAFF.

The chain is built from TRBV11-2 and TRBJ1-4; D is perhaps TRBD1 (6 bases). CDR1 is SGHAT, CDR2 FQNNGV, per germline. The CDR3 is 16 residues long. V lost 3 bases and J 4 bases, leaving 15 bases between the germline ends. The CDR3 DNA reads TGTGCCAGCAGCTTGGGGAGGGGGGATCTTAATGAAAAACTGTTTTTT. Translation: CASSLGRGDLNEKLFF.

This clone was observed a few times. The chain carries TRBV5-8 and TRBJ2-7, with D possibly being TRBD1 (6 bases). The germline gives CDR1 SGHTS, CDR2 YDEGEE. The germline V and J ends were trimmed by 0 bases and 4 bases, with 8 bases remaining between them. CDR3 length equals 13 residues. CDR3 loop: CASSLGQEYEQYF. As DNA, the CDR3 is TGTGCCAGCAGCTTGGGACAGGAGTACGAGCAGTACTTC.

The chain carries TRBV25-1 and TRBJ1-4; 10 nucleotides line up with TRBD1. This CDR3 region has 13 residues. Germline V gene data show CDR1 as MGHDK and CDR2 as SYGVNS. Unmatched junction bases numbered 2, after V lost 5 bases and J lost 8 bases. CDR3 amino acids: CASSLTGGEKLFF. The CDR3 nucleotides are TGTGCCAGCAGTTTGACAGGGGGCGAAAAACTGTTTTTT.

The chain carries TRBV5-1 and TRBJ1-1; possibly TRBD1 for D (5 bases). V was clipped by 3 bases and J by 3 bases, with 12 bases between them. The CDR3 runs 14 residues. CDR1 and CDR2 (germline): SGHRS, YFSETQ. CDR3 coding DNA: TGCGCCAGCAGCTCGGGGACTCTAGACACTGAAGCTTTCTTT. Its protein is CASSSGTLDTEAFF.

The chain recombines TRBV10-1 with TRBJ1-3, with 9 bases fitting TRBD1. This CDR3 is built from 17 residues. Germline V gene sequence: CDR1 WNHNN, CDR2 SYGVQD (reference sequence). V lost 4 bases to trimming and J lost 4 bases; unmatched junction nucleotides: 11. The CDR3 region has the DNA TGCGCCAGCAGTGGGGACGGCGATGGGACAGGGGGAAACACCATATATTTT. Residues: CASSGDGDGTGGNTIYF.